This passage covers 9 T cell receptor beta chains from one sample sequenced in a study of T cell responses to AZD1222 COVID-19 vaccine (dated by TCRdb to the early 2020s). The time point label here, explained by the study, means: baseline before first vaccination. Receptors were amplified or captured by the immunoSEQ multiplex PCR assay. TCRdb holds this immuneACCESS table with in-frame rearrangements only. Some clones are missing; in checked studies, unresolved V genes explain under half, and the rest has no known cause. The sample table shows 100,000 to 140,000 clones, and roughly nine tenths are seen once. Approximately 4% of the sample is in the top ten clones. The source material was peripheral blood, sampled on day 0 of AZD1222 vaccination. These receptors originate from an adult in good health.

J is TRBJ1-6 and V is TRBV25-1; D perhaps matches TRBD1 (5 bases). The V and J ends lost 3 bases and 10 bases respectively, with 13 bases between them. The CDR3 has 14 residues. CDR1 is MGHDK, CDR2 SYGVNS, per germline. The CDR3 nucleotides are TGTGCCAGCAGTGAGGCGGGGGAACTATCACCCCTCCACTTT. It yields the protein CASSEAGELSPLHF. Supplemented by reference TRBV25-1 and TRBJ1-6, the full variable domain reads EADIYQTPRYLVIGTGKKITLECSQTMGHDKMYWYQQDPGMELHLIHYSYGVNSTEKGDLSSESTVSRIRTEHFPLTLESARPSHTSQYLCASSEAGELSPLHFGNGTRLTVT.

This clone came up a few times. CDR3 DNA sequence: TGTGCCACTTTACAGGGGAACACTGAAGCTTTCTTT. Protein product: CATLQGNTEAFF. The chain couples TRBV24-1 to TRBJ1-1; TRBD1 might be the D (6 bases). Germline V CDR1 and CDR2: KGHDR, SFDVKD. The CDR3 spans 12 residues. The ends were cut back, 10 bases at V and 1 base at J, with 9 bases in the middle.

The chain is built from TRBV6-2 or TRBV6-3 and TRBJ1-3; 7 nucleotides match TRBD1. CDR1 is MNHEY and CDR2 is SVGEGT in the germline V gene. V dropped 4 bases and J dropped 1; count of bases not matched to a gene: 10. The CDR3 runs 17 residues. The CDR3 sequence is CASSSFRPGGSGNTIYF. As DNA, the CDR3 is TGTGCCAGCAGTTCATTTCGTCCAGGGGGATCTGGAAACACCATATATTTT.

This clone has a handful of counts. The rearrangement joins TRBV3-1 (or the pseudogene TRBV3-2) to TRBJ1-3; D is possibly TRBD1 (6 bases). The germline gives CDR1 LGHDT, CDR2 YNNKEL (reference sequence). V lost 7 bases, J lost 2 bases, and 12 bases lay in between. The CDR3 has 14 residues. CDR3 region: CASTEAGAGNTIYF. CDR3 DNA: TGTGCCAGCACCGAAGCAGGGGCTGGAAACACCATATATTTT.

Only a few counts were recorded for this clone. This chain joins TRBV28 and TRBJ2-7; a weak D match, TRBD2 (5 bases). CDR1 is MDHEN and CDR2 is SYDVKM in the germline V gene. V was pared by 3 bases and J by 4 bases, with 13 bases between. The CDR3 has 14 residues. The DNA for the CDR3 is TGTGCCAGCAGTTTGTCCCCTGGCGGGTACGAGCAGTACTTC. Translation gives CASSLSPGGYEQYF.

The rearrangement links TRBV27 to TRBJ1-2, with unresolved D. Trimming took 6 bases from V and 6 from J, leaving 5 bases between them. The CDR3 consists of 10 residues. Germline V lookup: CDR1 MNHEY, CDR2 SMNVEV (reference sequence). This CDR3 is CASRGNGYTF. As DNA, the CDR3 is TGTGCCAGCAGGGGAAATGGCTACACCTTC.

CDR3 residues: CASSYTGRAVQPQHF. In DNA, the CDR3 is TGTGCCAGCAGTTATACAGGCAGGGCGGTTCAGCCCCAGCATTTT. This chain connects TRBV6-2 or TRBV6-3 to TRBJ1-5; tentatively, D is TRBD1 (5 bases). Germline loops: CDR1 MNHEY, CDR2 SVGEGT. The V and J ends lost 3 bases and 6 bases respectively, with 15 bases between them. The CDR3 totals 15 residues.

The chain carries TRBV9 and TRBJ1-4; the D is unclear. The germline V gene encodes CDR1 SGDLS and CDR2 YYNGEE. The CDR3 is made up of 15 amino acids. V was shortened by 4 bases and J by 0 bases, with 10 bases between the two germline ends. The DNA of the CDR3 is TGTGCCAGCAGCTTCTCGACCGCAACTAATGAAAAACTGTTTTTT. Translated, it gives CASSFSTATNEKLFF.

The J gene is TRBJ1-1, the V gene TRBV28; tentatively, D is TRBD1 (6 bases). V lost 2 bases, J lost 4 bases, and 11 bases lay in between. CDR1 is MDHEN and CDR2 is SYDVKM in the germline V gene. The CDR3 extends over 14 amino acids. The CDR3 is CASSLAQGGTEAFF. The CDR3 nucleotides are TGTGCCAGCAGTTTAGCACAGGGAGGCACTGAAGCTTTCTTT.